A selection of T cell receptor beta chains follows, all from one sample in a study of Graves' ophthalmopathy and Graves' hyperthyroidism. TCRdb redid the calling of the multiplex PCR reads with MiXCR, one entry per CDR3 protein. The top ten hold 3% of the sample, which has approximately 380,000 distinct CDR3 sequences, around 21% seen once. The sequencing sample was made of peripheral blood. The receptors were sampled from a woman aged 18-29 years with stable Graves' hyperthyroidism. CDR3s include the opening cysteine and the closing phenylalanine or tryptophan. Each record gives: V gene, clone size, J gene, D gene, CDR3 protein, CDR3 DNA. The D gene is left open where the match is weak. Some rows have no size entry. The others give once, few or many, or a class for an expanded clone.

v_call: TRBV19
clone_size: NA
j_call: TRBJ1-4
d_call: NA
cdr3_aa: CASSGLATNEKLFF
cdr3_nt: TGTGCCAGTAGCGGACTAGCAACTAATGAAAAACTGTTTTTT

v_call: TRBV15
clone_size: NA
j_call: TRBJ2-5
d_call: TRBD2
cdr3_aa: CATSRKGLAGGLETQYF
cdr3_nt: TGTGCCACCAGCAGAAAGGGACTAGCGGGGGGGCTGGAGACCCAGTACTTC

v_call: TRBV28
clone_size: NA
j_call: TRBJ1-1
d_call: NA
cdr3_aa: CASSLAGWSEAFF
cdr3_nt: TGTGCCAGCAGTTTAGCAGGGTGGAGTGAAGCTTTCTTT

v_call: TRBV7-2
clone_size: NA
j_call: TRBJ1-5
d_call: NA
cdr3_aa: CASSLFVWQVFTILYQPQHF
cdr3_nt: TGTGCCAGCAGCTTATTTGTCTGGCAGGTATTCACAATTTTATATCAGCCCCAGCATTTT

v_call: TRBV30
clone_size: many
j_call: TRBJ1-5
d_call: NA
cdr3_aa: CAWSPSSDQPQHF
cdr3_nt: TGTGCCTGGAGCCCCTCCTCAGATCAGCCCCAGCATTTT

v_call: TRBV28
clone_size: many
j_call: TRBJ1-2
d_call: NA
cdr3_aa: CASSLNRDMDYTF
cdr3_nt: TGTGCCAGCAGTTTGAACCGGGACATGGACTACACCTTC

v_call: TRBV29-1
clone_size: many
j_call: TRBJ2-7
d_call: NA
cdr3_aa: CSVAGSAYEQYF
cdr3_nt: TGCAGCGTTGCAGGGTCGGCCTACGAGCAGTACTTC

v_call: TRBV7-2
clone_size: many
j_call: TRBJ2-7
d_call: NA
cdr3_aa: CASSLSLAIYYEQYF
cdr3_nt: TGTGCCAGCAGCTTAAGCCTAGCGATATACTACGAGCAGTACTTC

v_call: TRBV6-2/TRBV6-3
clone_size: NA
j_call: TRBJ2-7
d_call: TRBD2
cdr3_aa: CASNLSGGSYEQYF
cdr3_nt: TGTGCCAGCAACCTTAGCGGGGGCTCCTACGAGCAGTACTTC

v_call: TRBV28
clone_size: many
j_call: TRBJ2-7
d_call: TRBD1
cdr3_aa: CASSPIRQGPQLDEQYF
cdr3_nt: TGTGCCAGCAGCCCGATCCGACAGGGACCCCAACTGGACGAGCAGTACTTC

v_call: TRBV5-1
clone_size: many
j_call: TRBJ1-1
d_call: NA
cdr3_aa: CASSLGHGMNTEAFF
cdr3_nt: TGCGCCAGCAGCTTGGGACACGGAATGAACACTGAAGCTTTCTTT

v_call: TRBV5-1
clone_size: many
j_call: TRBJ2-5
d_call: NA
cdr3_aa: CASSLAKGETQYF
cdr3_nt: TGCGCCAGCAGCTTGGCCAAAGGAGAGACCCAGTACTTC

v_call: TRBV5-1
clone_size: NA
j_call: TRBJ1-2
d_call: TRBD1
cdr3_aa: CASSPTGREGYTF
cdr3_nt: TGCGCCAGCAGCCCGACAGGGCGGGAAGGCTACACCTTC

v_call: TRBV25-1
clone_size: many
j_call: TRBJ1-1
d_call: NA
cdr3_aa: CASSERDFSAEAFF
cdr3_nt: TGTGCCAGCAGTGAACGGGATTTCTCGGCTGAAGCTTTCTTT

v_call: TRBV12-3/TRBV12-4
clone_size: many
j_call: TRBJ2-5
d_call: TRBD2
cdr3_aa: CASSLLAEKETQYF
cdr3_nt: TGTGCCAGCAGTCTACTAGCGGAAAAAGAGACCCAGTACTTC

v_call: TRBV15
clone_size: many
j_call: TRBJ2-5
d_call: TRBD2
cdr3_aa: CATTTIAGSRETQYF
cdr3_nt: TGTGCCACCACCACCATAGCGGGATCCAGGGAGACCCAGTACTTC

v_call: TRBV20-1
clone_size: many
j_call: TRBJ2-5
d_call: TRBD2
cdr3_aa: CSARVLGLAPGPQETQYF
cdr3_nt: TGCAGTGCTAGAGTCCTCGGACTAGCGCCAGGACCACAAGAGACCCAGTACTTC

v_call: TRBV28
clone_size: NA
j_call: TRBJ1-5
d_call: NA
cdr3_aa: CASRTPEARNQPQHF
cdr3_nt: TGTGCCAGCAGAACCCCGGAGGCTCGCAATCAGCCCCAGCATTTT

v_call: TRBV5-1
clone_size: many
j_call: TRBJ2-7
d_call: NA
cdr3_aa: CASNQEGLYEQYF
cdr3_nt: TGCGCCAGCAATCAGGAGGGCCTCTACGAGCAGTACTTC

v_call: TRBV18
clone_size: few
j_call: TRBJ2-2
d_call: NA
cdr3_aa: CASSPLGDGGFTGELFF
cdr3_nt: TGTGCCAGCTCACCACTGGGAGACGGCGGGTTCACCGGGGAGCTGTTTTTT

v_call: TRBV25-1
clone_size: NA
j_call: TRBJ1-2
d_call: NA
cdr3_aa: CASSDLDKRGGYTF
cdr3_nt: TGTGCCAGCAGTGACTTGGACAAAAGAGGGGGCTACACCTTC

v_call: TRBV28
clone_size: many
j_call: TRBJ2-4
d_call: NA
cdr3_aa: CASSPLGKPKNIQYF
cdr3_nt: TGTGCCAGCAGTCCCCTGGGAAAGCCCAAAAACATTCAGTACTTC

v_call: TRBV6-2/TRBV6-3
clone_size: many
j_call: TRBJ1-5
d_call: NA
cdr3_aa: CAAGRINQPQHF
cdr3_nt: TGTGCCGCGGGGCGGATCAATCAGCCCCAGCATTTT

v_call: TRBV3-1
clone_size: NA
j_call: TRBJ2-5
d_call: NA
cdr3_aa: CASSTIMAGQETQYF
cdr3_nt: TGTGCCAGCAGCACTATCATGGCGGGGCAAGAGACCCAGTACTTC

v_call: TRBV20-1
clone_size: many
j_call: TRBJ2-7
d_call: NA
cdr3_aa: CSARDLAGSLKRPYEQYF
cdr3_nt: TGCAGTGCTAGAGATCTCGCCGGCTCTCTAAAGCGACCCTACGAGCAGTACTTC

v_call: TRBV27
clone_size: many
j_call: TRBJ2-7
d_call: TRBD1
cdr3_aa: CASRPGTGGQYEQYF
cdr3_nt: TGTGCCAGCAGACCCGGGACAGGGGGTCAATACGAGCAGTACTTC

v_call: TRBV6-1
clone_size: many
j_call: TRBJ1-5
d_call: TRBD1
cdr3_aa: CASSRTGYSNQPQHF
cdr3_nt: TGTGCCAGCAGTAGGACAGGTTATAGCAATCAGCCCCAGCATTTT

v_call: TRBV20-1
clone_size: NA
j_call: TRBJ1-1
d_call: NA
cdr3_aa: CSANPGQMNTEAFF
cdr3_nt: TGCAGTGCTAATCCCGGACAGATGAACACTGAAGCTTTCTTT

v_call: TRBV4-1
clone_size: few
j_call: TRBJ1-6
d_call: TRBD1
cdr3_aa: CASSQVLVGQGYHSPLHF
cdr3_nt: TGCGCCAGCAGCCAAGTACTTGTGGGACAGGGCTATCATTCACCCCTCCACTTT

v_call: TRBV5-1
clone_size: many
j_call: TRBJ1-1
d_call: NA
cdr3_aa: CASSLPAVGTEAFF
cdr3_nt: TGCGCCAGCAGCTTACCGGCGGTAGGCACTGAAGCTTTCTTT

v_call: TRBV5-1
clone_size: NA
j_call: TRBJ1-2
d_call: TRBD1
cdr3_aa: CASTKTGGNQGYTF
cdr3_nt: TGCGCCAGCACAAAGACAGGGGGCAACCAGGGCTACACCTTC

v_call: TRBV20-1
clone_size: many
j_call: TRBJ2-7
d_call: NA
cdr3_aa: CSARASLTYEQYF
cdr3_nt: TGCAGTGCTAGAGCGTCATTAACTTACGAGCAGTACTTC

v_call: TRBV2
clone_size: many
j_call: TRBJ1-6
d_call: NA
cdr3_aa: CASSDKGNSPLHF
cdr3_nt: TGTGCCAGCAGTGATAAAGGCAATTCACCCCTCCACTTT

v_call: TRBV20-1
clone_size: NA
j_call: TRBJ1-1
d_call: NA
cdr3_aa: CSARRQTEAFF
cdr3_nt: TGCAGTGCTAGACGACAGACTGAAGCTTTCTTT

v_call: TRBV30
clone_size: many
j_call: TRBJ2-7
d_call: TRBD1
cdr3_aa: CALERWTGGYEQYF
cdr3_nt: TGTGCCTTGGAGAGGTGGACAGGGGGCTACGAGCAGTACTTC

v_call: TRBV29-1
clone_size: few
j_call: TRBJ2-2
d_call: NA
cdr3_aa: CSVEDIRKAVIPANTGELFF
cdr3_nt: TGCAGCGTTGAAGATATTAGGAAGGCAGTTATCCCCGCGAACACCGGGGAGCTGTTTTTT

v_call: TRBV10-3
clone_size: NA
j_call: TRBJ1-1
d_call: NA
cdr3_aa: CAISESGGPYTEAFF
cdr3_nt: TGTGCCATCAGTGAGTCGGGGGGGCCCTACACTGAAGCTTTCTTT

v_call: TRBV12-3/TRBV12-4
clone_size: many
j_call: TRBJ2-2
d_call: TRBD1
cdr3_aa: CASSRDRERELFF
cdr3_nt: TGTGCCAGCAGCCGGGACAGGGAGAGGGAGCTGTTTTTT

v_call: TRBV4-2
clone_size: many
j_call: TRBJ2-7
d_call: NA
cdr3_aa: CASSQGGSADYEQYF
cdr3_nt: TGTGCCAGCAGCCAAGGAGGGAGCGCCGACTACGAGCAGTACTTC

v_call: TRBV2
clone_size: NA
j_call: TRBJ2-5
d_call: NA
cdr3_aa: CASRLGQSGGSETQYF
cdr3_nt: TGTGCCAGCAGGCTGGGACAGAGTGGAGGGTCAGAGACCCAGTACTTC

v_call: TRBV2
clone_size: many
j_call: TRBJ2-7
d_call: NA
cdr3_aa: CASRRMEQYF
cdr3_nt: TGTGCCAGCCGCCGGATGGAGCAGTACTTC

v_call: TRBV7-2
clone_size: NA
j_call: TRBJ2-7
d_call: TRBD1
cdr3_aa: CASSLYTGDSYEQYF
cdr3_nt: TGTGCCAGCAGCCTGTATACAGGGGACTCCTACGAGCAGTACTTC

v_call: TRBV12-3/TRBV12-4
clone_size: NA
j_call: TRBJ2-7
d_call: NA
cdr3_aa: CASSEARVRQYF
cdr3_nt: TGTGCCAGCAGTGAAGCGAGGGTGCGGCAGTACTTC

v_call: TRBV7-9
clone_size: many
j_call: TRBJ1-2
d_call: NA
cdr3_aa: CASSPWHSGGYTF
cdr3_nt: TGTGCCAGCAGCCCTTGGCACTCAGGGGGCTACACCTTC

v_call: TRBV9
clone_size: many
j_call: TRBJ2-2
d_call: NA
cdr3_aa: CASSVGPGSPGELFF
cdr3_nt: TGTGCCAGCAGCGTAGGGCCCGGGTCCCCCGGGGAGCTGTTTTTT

v_call: TRBV15
clone_size: many
j_call: TRBJ2-5
d_call: TRBD2
cdr3_aa: CATRAGRALGETQYF
cdr3_nt: TGTGCCACCAGGGCCGGGAGGGCCCTTGGAGAGACCCAGTACTTC

v_call: TRBV28
clone_size: many
j_call: TRBJ2-7
d_call: NA
cdr3_aa: CASSFGTLDEQYF
cdr3_nt: TGTGCCAGCTCCTTCGGGACTCTCGACGAGCAGTACTTC

v_call: TRBV4-1
clone_size: many
j_call: TRBJ1-1
d_call: NA
cdr3_aa: CASSQVGAGLGVAFF
cdr3_nt: TGCGCCAGCAGCCAAGTCGGGGCGGGCCTTGGAGTAGCTTTCTTT

v_call: TRBV6-1
clone_size: many
j_call: TRBJ2-7
d_call: NA
cdr3_aa: CASSPTPGAPYEQYF
cdr3_nt: TGTGCCAGCAGCCCTACTCCGGGAGCACCATACGAGCAGTACTTC

v_call: TRBV4-3
clone_size: NA
j_call: TRBJ2-7
d_call: NA
cdr3_aa: CASSQEQRGTYEQYF
cdr3_nt: TGCGCCAGCAGCCAGGAACAGAGGGGTACGTACGAGCAGTACTTC